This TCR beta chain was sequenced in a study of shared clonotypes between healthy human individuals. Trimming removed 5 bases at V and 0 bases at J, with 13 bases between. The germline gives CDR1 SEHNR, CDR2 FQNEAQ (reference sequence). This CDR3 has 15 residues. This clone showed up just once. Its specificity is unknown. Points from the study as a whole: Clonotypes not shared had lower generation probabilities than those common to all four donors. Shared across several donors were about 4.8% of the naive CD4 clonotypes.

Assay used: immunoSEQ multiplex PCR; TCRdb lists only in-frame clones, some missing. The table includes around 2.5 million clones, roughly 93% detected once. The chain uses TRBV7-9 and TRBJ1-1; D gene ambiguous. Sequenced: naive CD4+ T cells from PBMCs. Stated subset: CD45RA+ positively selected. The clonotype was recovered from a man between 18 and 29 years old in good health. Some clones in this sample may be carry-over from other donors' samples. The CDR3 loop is CASSPRPSLNTEAFF. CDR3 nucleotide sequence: TGTGCCAGCAGCCCGCGGCCTTCTTTGAACACTGAAGCTTTCTTT.